This TCR beta chain came from a study of TIL therapy for anti-PD-1-resistant metastatic lung cancer (dated by TCRdb to the early 2020s). With respect to the entire study: Tumors were harvested prior to any PD-1/PD-L1 blockade, after which nivolumab was administered to patients, and lymphodepletion, expanded TIL infusion and IL-2 were given to patients who progressed. Enrolled patients had a median age of around 50 years (range about 38-85) and a median tumor PD-L1 proportion score of approximately 6.2%. The cohort was composed predominantly of lung adenocarcinoma, with a handful of EGFR-mutant and two ALK-rearranged tumors included, and half of patients were identified as current or former smokers. Across the cohort, whole-exome sequencing showed a median non-synonymous tumor mutation burden of roughly 1.5 mutations per megabase. T cell receptor beta sequencing of tumor and peripheral blood was used to follow clonotypes across the tumor, the expanded TIL product and serial blood samples.

The cysteine opens and the phenylalanine closes a CDR3 of 14 amino acids. The read is trimmed to its CDR3 DNA, 42 bases read in frame from base 1. CDR1 and CDR2, per the germline V gene, are MGHRA and YSYEKL. A distance of 11 bases separates the germline ends of V and J, which lose 0 bases and 5 bases respectively. A remark on this clone: Its antigen remains undetermined. No much larger clone is present one base from it, and per-base qualities are unavailable.

Paper-wide results and their limitations: Infused TIL clonotypes partially replaced the baseline peripheral repertoire then decayed over months, with no apparent association between persistence and response. The study protocol defined all tumor marker inferences as exploratory. Because the cohort was highly selected, with more treatment-naive, never-smoker and oncogene-addicted patients than is typical, generalizability is limited.

TCR beta CDR3 regions were amplified from genomic DNA with the immunoSEQ v3 hsTCRB kit using bias-controlled multiplex PCR. TCR libraries were sequenced on an Illumina NextSeq 500 to 1.5 million to 2.5 million read pairs for survey level or roughly 4.5-6.5 million for deep level. The paper's processing steps were these. The immunoSEQ Analyzer software assigned V, D and J genes, filtered out non-productive sequences, and reported clonality. Repertoires of infused TIL and blood were compared using productive Simpson clonality and the Morisita overlap index of productive TRB rearrangements. The absolute count of a clonotype in blood was estimated by multiplying the lymphocyte count by the CD3+ fraction and by the productive frequency of the clone. TCRdb took this table from immuneACCESS and kept in-frame rearrangements with V and J called. Such tables lack part of the clones; where checked against another copy, unresolved V genes explain under half of the gap, and the rest is unexplained. The D gene and trimming were derived from the DNA, and the V and J assignments and clone size from that table. In this sample the table shows about 59,000 clones, 73% of which occur a single time. The ten largest account for about 1.8% of the sample.

The time point label, as the study defines it: pre-treatment sample, taken before nivolumab and TIL therapy. Adults with stage 4 NSCLC were enrolled in a dual-center phase I trial from 2017 to January 2020. The samples were obtained from a phase I trial that was single-arm and open-label and tested tumor-infiltrating lymphocyte therapy combined with nivolumab in advanced non-small cell lung cancer. Mononuclear cells from blood collected in EDTA tubes were isolated on a Ficoll gradient and snap-frozen as pellets, and DNA was then extracted using a Qiagen mini-prep kit. The sequencing used blood, collected at baseline. The rearrangement joined TRBV4-1 to TRBJ2-7; the D region may be TRBD1 or TRBD2, each matching 5 bases equally. The TCR sequence derives from a person between 30 and 80 years old with non-small cell lung cancer. The DNA reads TGCGCCAGCAGCCAAGAGGGACCCCTCGACGAGCAGTACTTC. It translates as CASSQEGPLDEQYF.